The TCR beta chain under discussion was sequenced for a study of response to subunit inactivated influenza vaccine. Per the germline V gene, CDR1 is MNHNS and CDR2 is SASEGT. V lost 7 bases and J lost 0, with 9 bases in between. The CDR3 consists of 13 residues. TCRdb reanalysed the RT-PCR reads using MiXCR and keeps one entry per CDR3 protein. The sample has 500,000 to 550,000 distinct CDR3 sequences; approximately 7.1% are singletons. The sequencing used PBMCs from blood, collected roughly 24 months after vaccination. The chain carries TRBV6-1 and TRBJ1-1; D is undetermined. The source is a man between 50 and 75 years old who received an inactivated influenza vaccine. CDR3 amino acids: CASKGGLNTEAFF. In nucleotides, the CDR3 is TGTGCCAGCAAAGGTGGGCTGAACACTGAAGCTTTCTTT.